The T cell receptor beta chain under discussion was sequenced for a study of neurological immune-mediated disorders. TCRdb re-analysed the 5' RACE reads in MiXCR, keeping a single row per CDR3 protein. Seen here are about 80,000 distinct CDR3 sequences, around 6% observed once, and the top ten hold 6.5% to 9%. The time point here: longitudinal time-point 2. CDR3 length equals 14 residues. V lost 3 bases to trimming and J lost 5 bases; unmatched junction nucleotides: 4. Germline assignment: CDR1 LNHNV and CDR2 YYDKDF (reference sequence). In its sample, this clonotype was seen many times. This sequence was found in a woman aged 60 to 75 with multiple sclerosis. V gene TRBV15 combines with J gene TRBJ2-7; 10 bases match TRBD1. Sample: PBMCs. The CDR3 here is CATSRTGGLNEQYF. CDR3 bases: TGTGCCACCAGCAGGACAGGGGGCTTGAACGAGCAGTACTTC.